This record covers a single T cell receptor (beta chain). The source of the sample is a study of blood T cell repertoires in COVID-19. Germline V gene sequence: CDR1 SGDLS, CDR2 YYNGEE. V trimming: 3 bases; J trimming: 4 bases; junction bases outside the gene matches: 7. This CDR3 is 15 amino acids long. Method: immunoSEQ multiplex PCR; TCRdb's copy keeps in-frame clones and lacks some. The sample lists 220,000 or so clones; 75% to 85% were seen once. Seattle's cohort entered during active infection and was followed longitudinally. The sample taken for sequencing was peripheral blood. The chain joins TRBV9 to TRBJ2-7, with 10 bases matching TRBD1. This TCR was sampled from a woman at least 80 years old with COVID-19, enrolled during active disease. CDR3 residues: CASSERQGAAYEQYF. Here the CDR3 DNA reads TGTGCCAGCAGCGAGCGACAGGGGGCCGCGTACGAGCAGTACTTC.